Listed here are 3 T cell receptor beta chains from one sample, sequenced in a study of graft-versus-host responses after intestinal transplantation (dated by TCRdb to the early 2020s). These receptors have no identified antigens. Library generation was performed with the immunoSEQ multiplex PCR assay. The table was pulled from immuneACCESS by TCRdb, which kept in-frame rearrangements only. Such tables lose some clones; where checked, under half of the loss comes from unresolved V genes, and the rest has no known cause. Within this sample are approximately 97,000 clones, with approximately 90% of them counted one time only. The top ten clonotypes cover around 0.067% of the sample. The time point tag for this specimen amounts to: cells obtained before transplantation from donor or recipient. The sample here was unstimulated CD8+ T cells sorted from spleen or lymph node cells, taken before transplant. These receptors all stem from a human donor who was the organ donor for an intestinal transplant.

The gene calls are TRBV28 and TRBJ1-1, with D possibly TRBD1 on 5 matching bases. V dropped 3 bases and J dropped 1 base, with 12 bases sitting between them. Germline V lookup: CDR1 MDHEN, CDR2 SYDVKM. CDR3 length: 15 amino acids. The CDR3 here is CASSLALDKNTEAFF. In nucleotides, the CDR3 is TGTGCCAGCAGTTTGGCTCTGGACAAGAACACTGAAGCTTTCTTT.

V and J are TRBV4-1 and TRBJ2-1; 12 bases align to TRBD2. With 0 bases clipped from V and 9 bases from J, the junction kept 12 bases outside the gene matches. Germline values: CDR1 MGHRA, CDR2 YSYEKL. This CDR3 comprises 18 residues. CDR3 nucleotide sequence: TGCGCCAGCAGCCAAGACACCCTAGCGGGAGGGCCATCAGCTGAGCAGTTCTTC. Translating it yields CASSQDTLAGGPSAEQFF.

This clone was seen a handful of times. This chain links TRBV28 with TRBJ2-7; D uncertain. This CDR3 region has 17 residues. Trimming took 2 bases from V and 0 from J, leaving 17 bases between them. Germline V gene sequence: CDR1 MDHEN, CDR2 SYDVKM. CDR3 in DNA: TGTGCCAGCAGTTTACTGAGGCAGAACCTCCACTCCTACGAGCAGTACTTC. This encodes CASSLLRQNLHSYEQYF.